Listed below are T cell receptor beta chains from one sample, sequenced in a study of neoadjuvant anti-PD-1 for oral cavity cancer. The protocol was immunoSEQ multiplex PCR, while the TCRdb copy is restricted to in-frame clones and leaves out a portion. The table includes about 42,000 clones, 60% to 80% detected once. The sequenced sample was PBMCs, obtained after nivolumab (anti-PD-1) treatment. The receptors here all came from a person between 40 and 85 years old with oral cavity squamous cell carcinoma. The CDR3 runs from the conserved cysteine through the conserved F or W. Fields, in order: J gene, V gene, CDR3 protein.

J gene: TRBJ2-1
V gene: TRBV5-1
CDR3 protein: CASSLDGTSSEQFF

J gene: TRBJ2-2
V gene: TRBV7-8
CDR3 protein: CASSSQRGVGELFF

J gene: TRBJ1-2
V gene: TRBV5-5
CDR3 protein: CASSLSVQGDYGYTF

J gene: TRBJ1-6
V gene: TRBV6-6
CDR3 protein: CASGPGVTPLHF

J gene: TRBJ1-1
V gene: TRBV9
CDR3 protein: CASSVGQGAGTEAFF

J gene: TRBJ2-1
V gene: TRBV10-1
CDR3 protein: CASSESSLESDEQFF

J gene: TRBJ1-1
V gene: TRBV6-1
CDR3 protein: CASSVGLRNTEAFF

J gene: TRBJ1-5
V gene: TRBV5-6
CDR3 protein: CASSSYRDRGRNQPQHF

J gene: TRBJ1-1
V gene: TRBV6-1
CDR3 protein: CASSEREVVTGDTEAFF

J gene: TRBJ1-1
V gene: TRBV7-8
CDR3 protein: CASSNRDRGGNTEAFF

J gene: TRBJ1-2
V gene: TRBV7-2
CDR3 protein: CASSLGRGGEGYTF

J gene: TRBJ2-6
V gene: TRBV7-8
CDR3 protein: CASSRRGSSGANVLTF

J gene: TRBJ2-7
V gene: TRBV10-1
CDR3 protein: CASSPSGGPYEQYF

J gene: TRBJ1-3
V gene: TRBV28
CDR3 protein: CASSLGQQNIYF

J gene: TRBJ1-5
V gene: TRBV19
CDR3 protein: CASSPQGGNQPQHF

J gene: TRBJ2-1
V gene: TRBV13
CDR3 protein: CASSPVGGTGEQFF

J gene: TRBJ2-7
V gene: TRBV9
CDR3 protein: CASSLQSGSDYEQYF

J gene: TRBJ1-6
V gene: TRBV7-2
CDR3 protein: CASSLWTGSASYNSPLHF

J gene: TRBJ2-3
V gene: TRBV5-1
CDR3 protein: CASSAGLAGTDTQYF

J gene: TRBJ2-1
V gene: TRBV28
CDR3 protein: CASSSSWHEQFF